The source of this T cell receptor (beta chain) is a study of regulatory T cells in long-lasting Graves disease (dated by TCRdb to about 2021). Context from the whole study: Persistent Graves' disease was defined as antithyroid drug treatment for over 5 years with persistently positive TSH receptor autoantibodies. Patients with persistent Graves' disease were compared with patients with newly diagnosed Graves' disease using TCR sequencing and RNA sequencing of peripheral blood. The study was registered as a clinical trial and conducted in China. A total of roughly 33 samples underwent TCR sequencing: roughly 13 from persistent and roughly 20 from newly diagnosed Graves' disease patients. Persistent Graves' disease patients in the clinical cohort had taken antithyroid drugs for roughly ten years on average. Study-wide findings and limitations: TRBV28, TRBJ1-2 and TRBJ2-5 were preferentially used in persistent disease, while TRBV20-1 and TRBJ2-1 were favored in newly diagnosed disease. More public clonotypes were shared among persistent patients (more than 2,500) than among newly diagnosed patients (966). Compared with newly diagnosed patients, persistent Graves' disease patients had lower TCR Shannon entropy and fewer highly expanded clones, which suggests clonal expansion. The study examined only peripheral blood because the primary lesion, thyroid tissue, could not be accessed. Sequencing and analysis were limited to the TCR beta chain. The authors acknowledged the small sample size as a limitation that may reduce accuracy.

A note on this clonotype: What antigen it recognizes has not been identified. Base qualities are missing; no much larger clone stands one base away.

V and J are truncated by 0 bases and 6 bases respectively, leaving an intervening sequence of 8 bases. Based on the germline V gene, the CDR1 and CDR2 sequences are SGHTA and FQGNSA. Including cysteine and phenylalanine, the CDR3 has 13 amino acids. Of the read, only the CDR3 DNA is kept; its 39 bases are in frame from base 1. The library was prepared using multiplex PCR. The data were produced on an Illumina HiSeq 4000. TCR beta libraries were built with iRepertoire HTBI primers and Arm-PCR amplification of CDR3 regions. Before sequencing, the PCR products underwent gel purification. For the original study's pipeline: Across samples, fewer than 70 TRBV and roughly 15 TRBJ segments were identified and used for gene usage analysis of CDR3 amino acid clonotypes. Filtered high-quality paired reads were merged into contigs using COPE and FqMerger. BLAST was used to align contigs to IMGT TRBV, TRBD and TRBJ reference genes, and CDR3 was defined according to IMGT. Any clonotype with a frequency above 0.1% was counted as a highly expanded clone. Repertoire diversity was measured by Shannon entropy, and V-J evenness by the Gini coefficient. A clonotype was considered public if more than one individual shared it. TCRdb cleaned the public reads at Q25 with fastp, built clones with MiXCR and kept in-frame beta chains. Each CDR3 protein gets just one entry, which takes the most common genes and DNA from the rows behind it. The V and J calls were not made by the authors but by TCRdb's processing. Here the sample has 420,000 or so distinct CDR3 sequences; 23% occur a single time. The top ten hold approximately 28% of the sample.

This sample's time point label indicates: persistent/refractory GD, antithyroid drugs over 5 years with positive TRAb. RNA was extracted from PBMCs in TRIzol for both TCR sequencing and RNA sequencing. The diagnosis of Graves' disease was made according to American Thyroid Association guidelines. The patients came from an endocrinology department in Xi'an, China. From each patient, approximately 10 milliliters of peripheral blood was collected into an EDTA anticoagulant tube. Ficoll Paque Plus density gradient separation was used to isolate PBMCs, and no further T cell sorting was done. An Agilent 2100 Bioanalyzer and agarose gel were used to assess RNA quality, and a NanoDrop 2000 was used to measure RNA concentration.

This chain is built from TRBV7-2 and TRBJ1-1; the D gene remains uncertain. The sample in question was peripheral blood mononuclear cells (PBMCs), obtained when the disease was refractory, from a patient treated with antithyroid drugs. This receptor was obtained from a female donor with Graves disease. The CDR3 amino acid sequence is: CASSLAWKAEAFF. The base sequence is TGTGCCAGCAGCTTAGCATGGAAGGCTGAAGCTTTCTTT.